This T cell receptor beta chain comes out of a study of Graves' ophthalmopathy and Graves' hyperthyroidism. From RNA, the CDR3 regions of TCR beta chains were amplified and sequenced. HTBI primers primed a first-round RT-PCR, and a second-round multiplex PCR followed. Each CDR3 protein gets one entry after TCRdb re-called the multiplex PCR reads with MiXCR. Here the sample spans around 1.1 million distinct CDR3 sequences, approximately 35% being singletons. This clonotype was found many times. Trimming removed 4 bases from V and 3 bases from J; junction bases left unmatched: 5. From germline, CDR1 is SGHDT and CDR2 YYEEEE. The CDR3 length is 14 residues.

The TCR was taken from an adult man with Graves' hyperthyroidism. The chain couples TRBV5-6 to TRBJ1-2; 8 bases are shared with TRBD1. Input material: peripheral blood or thyroid tissue (not recorded which). The CDR3 nucleotides read TGTGCCAGCAGCGGGGGACAGGAAGACTATGGCTACACCTTC. This sequence encodes CASSGGQEDYGYTF.